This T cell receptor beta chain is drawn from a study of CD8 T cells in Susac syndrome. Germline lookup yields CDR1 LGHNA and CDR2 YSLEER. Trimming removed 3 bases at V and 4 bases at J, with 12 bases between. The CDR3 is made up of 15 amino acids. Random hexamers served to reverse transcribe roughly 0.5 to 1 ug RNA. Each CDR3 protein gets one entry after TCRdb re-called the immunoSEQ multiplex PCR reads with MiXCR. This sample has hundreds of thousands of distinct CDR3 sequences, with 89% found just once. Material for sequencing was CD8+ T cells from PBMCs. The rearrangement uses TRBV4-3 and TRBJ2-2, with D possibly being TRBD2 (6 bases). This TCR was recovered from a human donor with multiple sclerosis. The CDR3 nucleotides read TGCGCCAGCAGCCATTTAGCCGGGGGCACCGGGGAGCTGTTTTTT. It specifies CASSHLAGGTGELFF.